Listed below are T cell receptor beta chains from one sample, sequenced in a study of shared clonotypes between healthy human individuals. Clones were read by immunoSEQ multiplex PCR, and TCRdb kept only the in-frame ones, dropping some. The sample carries a few million clones, approximately 95% recorded once. Sequenced: naive CD4+ T cells from PBMCs. The receptors were gathered from a man between 18 and 29 years old in good health. Some clones in this sample may be carry-over from other donors' samples. CDR3s include the opening cysteine and the closing phenylalanine or tryptophan. The D gene is left open where the match is weak. Some rows have no size entry. The others give once, few or many, or a class for an expanded clone.

abundance	d_gene	j_gene	v_gene	CDR3nt	CDR3aa
.	.	TRBJ1-2	TRBV30	TGTGCCTGGTGGCGTGGCGGGAAGGGCTACACCTTC	CAWWRGGKGYTF
.	.	TRBJ2-7	TRBV4-2	TGTGCCAGCAGCCAATCACCTAGGGACGAGCAGTACTTC	CASSQSPRDEQYF
.	TRBD1	TRBJ2-7	TRBV10-3	TGTGCCATCAGTTCATTTGACAGGGCGCCCTACGAGCAGTACTTC	CAISSFDRAPYEQYF
.	TRBD2	TRBJ2-2	TRBV28	TGTGCCAGCAGTAGTTTGACTAGCGGGAGTTTTCGCGGGGAGCTGTTTTTT	CASSSLTSGSFRGELFF
few	.	TRBJ1-2	TRBV7-2	TGTGCCAGCAGCTTAATATCTGAGAACTATGGCTACACCTTC	CASSLISENYGYTF
.	TRBD2	TRBJ2-3	TRBV19	TGTGCCAGTAGTATACCTAGCGGGGATACGCAGTATTTT	CASSIPSGDTQYF
.	TRBD1	TRBJ1-2	TRBV9	TGTGCCAGCAGCGTGGGACAGGGCGGCGGAAACTATGGCTACACCTTC	CASSVGQGGGNYGYTF
.	TRBD2	TRBJ2-7	TRBV7-9	TGTGCCAGCAGCTTTGGGACTACACCCTTCTGGCAGTACTTC	CASSFGTTPFWQYF
.	TRBD2	TRBJ2-5	TRBV5-1	TGCGCCAGCAGCACCGGGACTAGCGGGAGTTTGGGAGAGACCCAGTACTTC	CASSTGTSGSLGETQYF
.	.	TRBJ2-7	TRBV13	TGTGCCAGCAGCTTAGGGCAGAGCTCCTACGAGCAGTACTTC	CASSLGQSSYEQYF
.	.	TRBJ2-5	TRBV9	TGTGCCAGCAGCCCTAGCCTGTGGGGCCAACAAGAGACCCAGTACTTC	CASSPSLWGQQETQYF
.	.	TRBJ2-7	TRBV4-3	TGCGCCAGCAGCCAAGGCTGGTACGGCACCTACGAGCAGTACTTC	CASSQGWYGTYEQYF
.	.	TRBJ2-2	TRBV28	TGTGCCACCCACAGGGACACCGGGGAGCTGTTTTTT	CATHRDTGELFF
.	.	TRBJ2-7	TRBV5-1	TGCGCCAGCAGCTTGGCGGGGGGCCTAGGGGCCTACGAGCAGTACTTC	CASSLAGGLGAYEQYF
.	TRBD2	TRBJ2-1	TRBV6-1	TGTGCCAGCAGTGAGGGACGACTAGCGACTAAGCAGTTCTTC	CASSEGRLATKQFF
once	.	TRBJ1-1	TRBV5-8	TGTGCCAGCAGCTTGAGGATAGTCGCTGAAGCTTTCTTT	CASSLRIVAEAFF
.	TRBD2	TRBJ2-1	TRBV6-5	TGTGCCAGCAGTGGACCGGGACTAGCGGGAGGTGAGCAGTTCTTC	CASSGPGLAGGEQFF
.	TRBD1	TRBJ1-1	TRBV5-1	TGCGCCAGCAGCTTGGATAATCGACAGGGGGCATCTACTGAAGCTTTCTTT	CASSLDNRQGASTEAFF
.	.	TRBJ2-3	TRBV10-2	TGCGCCAGCAGTAGGAGAACAATCACAGATACGCAGTATTTT	CASSRRTITDTQYF
.	.	TRBJ1-1	TRBV6-6	TGTGCCAGCAGTTACCCTGGGACTACCACTGAAGCTTTCTTT	CASSYPGTTTEAFF
.	TRBD2	TRBJ2-7	TRBV6-6	TGTGCCAGCACCCCCTCGGCTAGCGGGAGAGGTGAGCAGTACTTC	CASTPSASGRGEQYF
.	TRBD1	TRBJ2-2	TRBV5-4	TGTGCCAGCAGGACCACAGGGGGCAACGGGGAGCTGTTTTTT	CASRTTGGNGELFF
.	.	TRBJ2-7	TRBV5-5	TGTGCCAGCAGCGCGGACAGATCCTACGAGCAGTACTTC	CASSADRSYEQYF
.	.	TRBJ1-2	TRBV4-2	TGTGCCAGCAGCCAAGATGTCGGAAACTATGGCTACACCTTC	CASSQDVGNYGYTF
few	TRBD1	TRBJ1-1	TRBV6-1	TGTGCCAGCAGTAGGGACAGTAACACTGAAGCTTTCTTT	CASSRDSNTEAFF
.	.	TRBJ1-2	TRBV19	TGTGCCAGTAGGTCGGGGCACGGCTACACCTTC	CASRSGHGYTF
.	TRBD2	TRBJ2-3	TRBV29-1	TGCAGCGTTGAAACGGGGGGAACAGATACGCAGTATTTT	CSVETGGTDTQYF